This T cell receptor (beta chain) was recovered during a study of blood T cell repertoires in COVID-19. In the study overall: Samples representing acute and convalescent COVID-19 were sourced from the United States, Italy and Spain. Sources were T cells, B-cell-depleted T cells, or PBMCs; the material itself was cDNA or gDNA.

The repertoire was sequenced with immunoSEQ multiplex PCR; TCRdb's copy has only in-frame clones and lacks some. Of around 250,000 clones detected, about nine tenths appear once; the ten largest clones hold approximately 0.94%. Germline lookup yields CDR1 SGDLS and CDR2 YYNGEE. The CDR3 extends over 14 amino acids. Trimming cost V 4 bases and J 4 bases; bases outside gene matches: 2. The rearrangement links TRBV9 to TRBJ2-3, with 11 bases aligning to TRBD2. The TCR comes from a woman aged 40 to 50 who had recovered from COVID-19. The sequencing input was peripheral blood. CDR3 nucleotide sequence: TGTGCCAGCAGCCCACTAGCGGGGGCAGATACGCAGTATTTT. Its translation is CASSPLAGADTQYF.